This TCR beta chain derives from a study of blood T cell repertoires in COVID-19 (TCRdb year 2020). Regarding the complete study: Collaborator samples came from the United States, Italy and Spain and covered acute and convalescent phases of COVID-19. Sample metadata almost always included a de-identified subject ID, COVID-19 status, age in years and sex. Deeply sampled blood TCRbeta repertoires from subjects exposed to, actively infected with, or recovered from COVID-19 were included in the dataset. The prospective study material was composed of cDNA or gDNA derived from T cells, B-cell-depleted T cells, or PBMCs. The repertoires were released in a freely available public database meant as a resource for research on the immune response to SARS-CoV-2. HLA class I and class II types, where available, came from metadata supplied by the sample provider rather than from assay-based typing. Samples were obtained from the ongoing ImmuneRACE study (first 160 participants) and from 1,254 subjects provided by 6 global collaborators. General conclusions and limits of the study: How much clinical and demographic metadata was included differed by source and by participant, and the metadata was provided uncurated.

TCRbeta CDR3 regions were amplified from genomic DNA by means of the immunoSEQ Assay, a bias-controlled multiplex PCR. The study's own analysis went as follows. The number of nucleated cells in each sample was estimated by amplification of reference gene primers within the assay. To quantify the absolute abundance of each unique TCRbeta CDR3 rearrangement, sequence reads were collapsed and filtered. For each sample, productive Simpson clonality was calculated by taking the square root of Simpson's diversity index across productive rearrangements. TCRdb took this table from immuneACCESS and kept in-frame rearrangements with V and J called. Such tables lack part of the clones; where checked against another copy, unresolved V genes explain under half of the gap, and the rest is unexplained. V and J calls and clone size are those listed in that table; D and trimming were worked out from the DNA. The sample table shows about 400,000 clones, and 70% to 90% are seen once. Of the sample, about 2.1% is held by the ten largest clones.

Participants in the prospective study were aged roughly 18 to 100 years, lived in 20 to 25 United States geographic areas, and enrolled through a virtual design. Cohort assignment in the prospective study relied on participant-reported clinical history from a screening survey and a study questionnaire. Each participant in the prospective study had whole blood, serum and a nasopharyngeal or oropharyngeal swab collected by mobile phlebotomists. Prospective study participants could optionally give additional blood draws and questionnaires over a roughly two-month period. Before DNA extraction, blood samples from the prospective study were shipped at room temperature or frozen. Comments on this clone: Its antigen remains unidentified. Base qualities are not provided; no much larger clone lies one nucleotide away.

V has 2 bases trimmed and J has 6 bases trimmed; junction bases matching no gene number 3. In the germline V gene, CDR1 corresponds to KGHSH and CDR2 to LQKENI. The CDR3 covers 14 residues, taking in both the cysteine and the phenylalanine. The kept DNA is CDR3 alone, 42 bases in frame from the first base. This clonotype was obtained from a woman between 18 and 30 years old with acute COVID-19. Sequencing was done on a sample of PBMCs or T cells enriched from blood (not recorded which). The rearrangement joined TRBV18 to TRBJ1-2; TRBD1 matches 10 bases in the middle. CDR3 region: CASSPTGTGDGYTF. The DNA sequence is as follows: TGTGCCAGCTCACCAACCGGGACAGGGGATGGCTACACCTTC.